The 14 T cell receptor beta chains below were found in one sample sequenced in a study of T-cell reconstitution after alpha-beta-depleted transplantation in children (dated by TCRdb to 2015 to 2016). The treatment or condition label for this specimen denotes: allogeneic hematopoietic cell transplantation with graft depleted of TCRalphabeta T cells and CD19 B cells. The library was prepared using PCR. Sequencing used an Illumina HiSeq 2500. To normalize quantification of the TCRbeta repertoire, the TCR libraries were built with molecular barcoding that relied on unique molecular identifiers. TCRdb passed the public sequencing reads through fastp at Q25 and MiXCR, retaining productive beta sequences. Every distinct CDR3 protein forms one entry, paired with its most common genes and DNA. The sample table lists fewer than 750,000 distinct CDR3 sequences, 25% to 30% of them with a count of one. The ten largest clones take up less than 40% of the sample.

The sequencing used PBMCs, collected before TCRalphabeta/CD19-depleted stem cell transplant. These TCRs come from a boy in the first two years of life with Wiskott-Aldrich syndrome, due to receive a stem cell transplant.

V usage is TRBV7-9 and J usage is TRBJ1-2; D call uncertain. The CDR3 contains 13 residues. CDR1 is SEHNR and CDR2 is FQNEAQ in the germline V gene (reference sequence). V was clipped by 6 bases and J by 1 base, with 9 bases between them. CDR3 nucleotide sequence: TGTGCCAGCAGGACGGATTTTAACTATGGCTACACCTTC. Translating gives CASRTDFNYGYTF.

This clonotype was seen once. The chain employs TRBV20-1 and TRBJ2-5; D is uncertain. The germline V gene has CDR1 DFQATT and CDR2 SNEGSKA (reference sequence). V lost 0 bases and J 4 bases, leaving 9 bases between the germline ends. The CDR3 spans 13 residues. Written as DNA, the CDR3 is TGCAGTGCTAGAGATATAGGGTTAGAGACCCAGTACTTC. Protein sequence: CSARDIGLETQYF.

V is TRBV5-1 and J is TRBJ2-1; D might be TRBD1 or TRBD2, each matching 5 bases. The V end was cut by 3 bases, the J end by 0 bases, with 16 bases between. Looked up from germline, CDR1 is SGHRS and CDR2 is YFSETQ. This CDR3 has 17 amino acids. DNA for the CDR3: TGCGCCAGCAGCTGGGGGTCCAGCCGTACCTCCTACAATGAGCAGTTCTTC. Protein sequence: CASSWGSSRTSYNEQFF.

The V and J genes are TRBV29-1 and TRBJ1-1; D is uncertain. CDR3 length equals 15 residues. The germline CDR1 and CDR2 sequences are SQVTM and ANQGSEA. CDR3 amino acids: CTASHRRLQNTEAFF. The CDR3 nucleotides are TGCACCGCATCCCACAGACGCCTCCAAAACACTGAAGCTTTCTTT.

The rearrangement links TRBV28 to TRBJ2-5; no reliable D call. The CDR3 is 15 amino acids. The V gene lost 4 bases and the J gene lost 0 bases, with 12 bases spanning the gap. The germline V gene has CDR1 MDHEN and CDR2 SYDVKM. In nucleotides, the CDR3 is TGTGCCAGCAGTTCCCAGAACCCGTACCAAGAGACCCAGTACTTC. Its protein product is CASSSQNPYQETQYF.

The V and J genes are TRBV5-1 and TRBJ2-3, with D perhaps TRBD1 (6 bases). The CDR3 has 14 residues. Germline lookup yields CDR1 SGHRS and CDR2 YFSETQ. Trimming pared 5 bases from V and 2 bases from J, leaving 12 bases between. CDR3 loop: CASRPGQITDTQYF. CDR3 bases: TGCGCCAGCAGACCAGGACAGATCACAGATACGCAGTATTTT. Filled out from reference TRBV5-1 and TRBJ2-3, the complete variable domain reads KAGVTQTPRYLIKTRGQQVTLSCSPISGHRSVSWYQQTPGQGLQFLFEYFSETQRNKGNFPGRFSGRQFSNSRSEMNVSTLELGDSALYLCASRPGQITDTQYFGPGTRLTVL.

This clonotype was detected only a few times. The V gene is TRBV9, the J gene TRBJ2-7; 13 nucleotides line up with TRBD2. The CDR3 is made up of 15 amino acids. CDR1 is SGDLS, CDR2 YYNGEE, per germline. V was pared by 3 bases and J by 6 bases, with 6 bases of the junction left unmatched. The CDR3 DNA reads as TGTGCCAGCAGCGCAGGACTAGCGGGAGTCGGCGAGCAGTACTTC. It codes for CASSAGLAGVGEQYF. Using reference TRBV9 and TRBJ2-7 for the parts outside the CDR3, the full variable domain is DSGVTQTPKHLITATGQRVTLRCSPRSGDLSVYWYQQSLDQGLQFLIQYYNGEERAKGNILERFSAQQFPDLHSELNLSSLELGDSALYFCASSAGLAGVGEQYFGPGTRLTVT.

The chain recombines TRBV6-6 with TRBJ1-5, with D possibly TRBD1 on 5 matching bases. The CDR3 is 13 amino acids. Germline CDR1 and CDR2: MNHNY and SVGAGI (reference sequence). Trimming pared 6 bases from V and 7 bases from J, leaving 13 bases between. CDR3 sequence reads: CASSYRMYQPQHF. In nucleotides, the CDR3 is TGTGCCAGCAGCTACAGGATGTACCAGCCCCAGCATTTT.

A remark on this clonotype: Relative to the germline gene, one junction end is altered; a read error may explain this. The CDR3 reads CASLNLNSPLHF. In DNA, the CDR3 is TGTGCCAGCTTAAATCTTAATTCCCCCCTCCACTTC. The chain is built from TRBV27 and TRBJ1-6, with D uncertain. Germline loops: CDR1 MNHEY, CDR2 SMNVEV (reference sequence). The CDR3 is 12 residues long.

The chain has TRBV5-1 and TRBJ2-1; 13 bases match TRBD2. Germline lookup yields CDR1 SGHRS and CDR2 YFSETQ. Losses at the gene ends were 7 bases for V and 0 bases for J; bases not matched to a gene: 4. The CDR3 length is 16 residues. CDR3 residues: CASGTSGTGSYNEQFF. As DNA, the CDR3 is TGCGCCAGCGGGACTAGCGGGACCGGCTCCTACAATGAGCAGTTCTTC.

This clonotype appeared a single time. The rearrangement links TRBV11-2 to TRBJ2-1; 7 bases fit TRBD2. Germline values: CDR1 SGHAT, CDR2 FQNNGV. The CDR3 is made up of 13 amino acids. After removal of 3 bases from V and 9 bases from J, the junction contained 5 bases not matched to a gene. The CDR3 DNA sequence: TGTGCCAGCAGCTTTCAACTAGCGATTGAGCAGTTCTTC. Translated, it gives CASSFQLAIEQFF.

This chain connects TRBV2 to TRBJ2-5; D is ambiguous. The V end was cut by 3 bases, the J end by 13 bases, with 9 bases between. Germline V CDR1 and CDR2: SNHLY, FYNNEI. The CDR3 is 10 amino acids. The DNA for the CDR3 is TGTGCCAGCAGTGATGGGTTTGTGTACTTC. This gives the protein CASSDGFVYF.

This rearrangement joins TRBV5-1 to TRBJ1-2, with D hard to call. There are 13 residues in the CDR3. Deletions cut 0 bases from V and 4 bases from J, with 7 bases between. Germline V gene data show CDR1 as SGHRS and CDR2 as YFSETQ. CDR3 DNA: TGCGCCAGCAGCTTGGACATCGGCTATGGCTACACCTTC. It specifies CASSLDIGYGYTF.

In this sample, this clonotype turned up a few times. CDR3 residues: CSPVAAGGPNIQYF. CDR3 nucleotide sequence: TGCAGCCCAGTAGCCGCGGGAGGGCCCAACATTCAGTACTTC. This sequence joins TRBV20-1 and TRBJ2-4; 9 bases match TRBD2. The germline CDR1 and CDR2 sequences are DFQATT and SNEGSKA (reference sequence). CDR3 length: 14 residues.